Each of the 5 T cell receptor beta chains below was sequenced from the same sample in a study of long-term antiretroviral therapy in people with HIV. Survey-level immunoSEQ v3.0 assays were run. Clones were sequenced by immunoSEQ multiplex PCR, and TCRdb holds only the in-frame ones, with some missing. The profile covers some 30,000 clones, with 70% to 90% appearing a single time and about an eighth taken by the ten largest. The sample in question was unsorted PBMCs, obtained 1.1 years after starting antiretroviral therapy. The receptors were sampled from a man aged 18 to 30 with HIV.

In this sample, this clone turned up once. J is TRBJ1-2 and V is TRBV28; D call uncertain. V shed 7 bases and J shed 4 bases, with 16 bases lying between them. This CDR3 contains 14 residues. Germline V lookup: CDR1 MDHEN, CDR2 SYDVKM. The CDR3 reads CASNGLGMAYGYTF. The CDR3 region has the DNA TGTGCCAGCAATGGTCTAGGTATGGCCTATGGCTACACCTTC.

The chain couples TRBV2 to TRBJ2-7, with D tentatively TRBD1 or TRBD2 (5 bases each). Trimming cost V 5 bases and J 3 bases, with 17 bases left between them. Germline V CDR1 and CDR2: SNHLY, FYNNEI. This CDR3 region has 15 residues. In nucleotides, the CDR3 is TGTGCCAGCAGTATGAAGAGGGACGGAATCTACGAGCAGTACTTC. Its translation: CASSMKRDGIYEQYF.

V and J are TRBV18 and TRBJ2-5; a weak D match, TRBD1 (5 bases). V lost 8 bases, J lost 2 bases, and 12 bases lay in between. CDR1 is KGHSH, CDR2 LQKENI, per germline. This CDR3 comprises 13 residues. The CDR3: CASTGNFQETQYF. In nucleotides, the CDR3 is TGTGCCAGCACAGGCAACTTTCAAGAGACCCAGTACTTC.

In its sample, this clone ranks as medium-sized. The genes are TRBV4-3 and TRBJ1-2; D may be TRBD1 (5 bases). Trimming took off 0 bases at V and 5 bases at J, with 16 bases between the two ends. The CDR3 runs 16 residues. Germline CDR1 and CDR2: LGHNA and YSLEER. CDR3: CASSQEPLRGGYGYTF. CDR3 coding DNA: TGCGCCAGCAGCCAAGAACCCCTCCGGGGCGGTTATGGCTACACCTTC.

Only one count was recorded for this clone. The gene calls are TRBV7-9 and TRBJ2-3; 12 nucleotides agree with TRBD2. Per the germline V gene, CDR1 is SEHNR and CDR2 is FQNEAQ (reference sequence). The trim removed 8 bases at V and 4 bases at J, leaving 10 bases unmatched. The CDR3 spans 16 residues. The CDR3 is CASEPLSSGRADTQYF. Written as DNA, the CDR3 is TGTGCCAGCGAACCCCTCTCTAGCGGGAGGGCAGATACGCAGTATTTT.